This TCR beta chain derives from a study of T cell changes during pregnancy in multiple sclerosis. The protocol was immunoSEQ multiplex PCR, while the TCRdb copy is restricted to in-frame clones and leaves out a portion. In the table there are 20,000 to 25,000 clones, 85% of which are singletons. This clone has only one observation. Trimming cost V 7 bases and J 5 bases; bases outside gene matches: 10. Germline V gene sequence: CDR1 SGDLS, CDR2 YYNGEE. This CDR3 spans 14 amino acids. The sequence was obtained from a female donor in good health, enrolled as a control in a pregnancy study. Sequenced here: CD8+ T cells from peripheral blood mononuclear cells, sampled in the first trimester of pregnancy. The chain links TRBV9 to TRBJ1-2, with TRBD1 identical over 8 bases. CDR3 bases: TGTGCCAGCTCGACAGGGGAAGTTCGGTATGGCTACACCTTC. Amino acid sequence: CASSTGEVRYGYTF.